Sequencing of this T cell receptor beta chain was carried out in a study of T cells after yellow fever vaccination. Study-level information: Libraries from low-cell-number fractions were prepared with the SMART-Seq v4 Ultra Low Input RNA kit. Study results and limitations: The secondary response was weaker, and its peak arrived faster, on day 5 versus 15. Reappearance after the booster was observed for most primary-vaccination clones (more than 95% CD4, less than 90% CD8). Abundant bulk-derived clonotypes could contaminate FACS-sorted repertoires.

Germline CDR1 reads MGHRA; CDR2 reads YSYEKL. The V segment lost 7 bases and the J segment 3 bases; nucleotides outside the gene matches: 9. This CDR3 has 15 amino acids. Using its own MiXCR run on the 5' RACE reads, TCRdb lists one record per CDR3 protein. This sample has 300,000 to 400,000 distinct CDR3 sequences, with around an eighth found just once. Many counts were recorded for this clonotype. The antigen is undetermined. The V and J genes are TRBV4-1 and TRBJ1-1; 9 nucleotides line up with TRBD1. The input for sequencing was CD4+ T cells sorted from PBMCs, taken 15 days after the yellow fever booster vaccination. The sequence derives from a man aged 18 to 29 who received the YFV17D yellow fever vaccine. The CDR3 region is CASTANRGLDTEAFF. For the CDR3, the DNA is TGCGCCAGCACCGCCAACAGGGGGCTCGACACTGAAGCTTTCTTT.